This T cell receptor beta chain is drawn from a study of PD-1 blockade in classical Hodgkin lymphoma. Study findings and constraints: Prior to therapy, complete responders displayed diversity much like that of newly diagnosed patients. Newly diagnosed patients reportedly trailed healthy donors in baseline TCR diversity.

Each of the patients experienced relapse following autologous stem cell transplantation, and their brentuximab vedotin exposure differed. Method: immunoSEQ multiplex PCR; TCRdb's copy keeps in-frame clones and lacks some. The sample consists of about 16,000 clones, less than 80% of them appearing once. This clone was picked up a small number of times. Its antigen is not identified. The source of this sequence is a human donor with classical Hodgkin lymphoma. This sample comprised peripheral blood mononuclear cells (PBMCs), obtained at baseline.

CDR3 loop: CASSPGTGNQPQHF. CDR3 coding DNA: TGTGCCAGCAGCCCCGGGACAGGGAATCAGCCCCAGCATTTT. The gene calls are TRBV25-1 and TRBJ1-5; 9 nucleotides agree with TRBD1. The germline CDR1 and CDR2 sequences are MGHDK and SYGVNS. This CDR3 comprises 14 residues. Trimming took 6 bases from V and 4 from J; bases not matched to a gene: 4.